The 5 T cell receptor beta chains reported below all come from one sample, sequenced in a study of technical replicates of blood from a handful of donors (dated 2017 in TCRdb). The library was produced with the immunoSEQ multiplex PCR assay. TCRdb took over this immuneACCESS table, retaining in-frame rearrangements with V and J assigned. Such tables are incomplete; in checked studies, under half of the missing clones stem from an unresolved V gene, and the remainder is unexplained. Across this sample there are 81,000 or so clones, with just over 95% seen only once. Jointly, the top ten make up about 0.2% of the sample. Sequencing input: T cells isolated from PBMCs. These receptor sequences come from a human donor in good health.

V usage is TRBV6-5 and J usage is TRBJ1-4; 8 bases line up with TRBD1. Germline V gene lookup returns CDR1 MNHEY and CDR2 SVGAGI. This CDR3 has 15 amino acids. Losses at the gene ends were 5 bases for V and 3 bases for J; bases not matched to a gene: 5. DNA for the CDR3: TGTGCCAGCAGTAGTACAGGGGGGGCTAATGAAAAACTGTTTTTT. Its protein is CASSSTGGANEKLFF.

The V call is TRBV19, the J call TRBJ1-1; D possibly corresponds to TRBD1 (5 bases). Germline V CDR1 and CDR2: LNHDA, SQIVND (reference sequence). Trimming stripped 3 bases from V and 4 bases from J, with 9 bases between. The CDR3 totals 13 residues. The CDR3 DNA is TGTGCCAGTAGTATGGTAAGGGGCACTGAAGCTTTCTTT. Amino acid sequence: CASSMVRGTEAFF.

The chain has TRBV10-3 and TRBJ2-7; 10 nucleotides match TRBD1. The V segment lost 0 bases and the J segment 6 bases; nucleotides outside the gene matches: 11. Germline loops: CDR1 ENHRY, CDR2 SYGVKD. The CDR3 loop spans 17 amino acids. The CDR3 spells CAISESILRDRGAEQYF. In DNA form, the CDR3 reads TGTGCCATCAGTGAGTCGATTTTAAGGGACAGGGGTGCCGAGCAGTACTTC.

The J gene is TRBJ1-1, the V gene TRBV4-1; D gene ambiguous. The ends were cut back, 0 bases at V and 3 bases at J, with 14 bases in the middle. Germline V lookup: CDR1 MGHRA, CDR2 YSYEKL. The CDR3 spans 16 residues. This chain's CDR3 is CASSQERRVTHTEAFF. CDR3 DNA sequence: TGCGCCAGCAGCCAAGAGCGACGGGTAACGCACACTGAAGCTTTCTTT.

This chain connects TRBV28 to TRBJ2-7, with D possibly TRBD2 on 6 matching bases. Germline CDR1 is MDHEN and CDR2 is SYDVKM. The CDR3 runs 13 residues. With 5 bases removed from V and 2 bases from J, the gap between germline ends came to 10 bases. This CDR3 reads CASSHPGAYEQYF. CDR3 bases: TGTGCCAGCAGTCATCCGGGAGCCTACGAGCAGTACTTC.